Below, 26 T cell receptor beta chains from the same sample are listed, as sequenced in a study of T cells after yellow fever vaccination. TCRdb analysed the 5' RACE reads with MiXCR anew, one entry per CDR3 protein. Of 300,000 or so distinct CDR3 sequences in the sample, 8% to 9.5% were seen once. The specimen was PBMCs, collected roughly seven weeks after the first yellow fever vaccination. The receptors shown here come from a man aged 18 to 35 who received the YFV17D yellow fever vaccine.

This clonotype was seen ten or more times. The V gene is TRBV6-1, the J gene TRBJ2-3; D may be TRBD1 or TRBD2 (7 bases each). This CDR3 is built from 15 residues. Germline CDR1 MNHNS, CDR2 SASEGT. V lost 5 bases and J 3 bases, leaving 15 bases between the germline ends. The DNA for the CDR3 is TGTGCCAGCAGTACCCACAGGGGAGGGACAGATACGCAGTATTTT. Translated, it gives CASSTHRGGTDTQYF.

This clonotype was counted many times. For the CDR3, the DNA is TGCGCCAGCAGCCAAGATCCCAGCAGGGCTGGATACGAGCAGTACTTC. Translation gives CASSQDPSRAGYEQYF. V usage is TRBV4-1 and J usage is TRBJ2-7; D possibly corresponds to TRBD1 (5 bases). The CDR3 loop spans 16 amino acids. CDR1 and CDR2 from the germline V gene are MGHRA and YSYEKL. Trimming pared 0 bases from V and 4 bases from J, leaving 16 bases between.

This clonotype has a handful of counts. J is TRBJ1-4 and V is TRBV12-3 or TRBV12-4; 8 positions agree with TRBD1. CDR3 length: 16 amino acids. J gave up 8 bases and V 4 bases, and 12 bases lay outside the gene matches. The CDR3 sequence: CASSSTGAALREKLFF. DNA of the CDR3: TGTGCCAGCAGTTCGACAGGGGCCGCTCTTCGAGAAAAACTGTTTTTT.

V usage is TRBV7-9 and J usage is TRBJ1-2; D gene uncertain. CDR1 is SEHNR, CDR2 FQNEAQ, per germline (reference sequence). With 6 bases removed from V and 5 bases from J, the gap between germline ends came to 10 bases. This CDR3 has 12 amino acids. The CDR3 is CASSSTQYGYTF. The CDR3 DNA follows: TGTGCCAGCAGTTCGACCCAGTATGGCTACACCTTC.

The chain has TRBV6-5 and TRBJ1-1; 7 positions match TRBD1. V was clipped by 0 bases and J by 7 bases; unmatched bases: 5. The CDR3 consists of 14 residues. Germline CDR1 is MNHEY and CDR2 is SVGAGI. In nucleotides, the CDR3 is TGTGCCAGCAGTTACTCAGGGCCAGGGGGTGAAGCTTTCTTT. It translates to CASSYSGPGGEAFF.

A few counts support this clonotype. The chain uses TRBV18 and TRBJ2-3; D tentatively reads TRBD1 or TRBD2 (5 bases each). Germline assignment: CDR1 KGHSH and CDR2 LQKENI. This CDR3 comprises 14 residues. V was pared by 2 bases and J by 3 bases, with 9 bases between. In DNA form, the CDR3 reads TGTGCCAGCTCACCAGTCAGGGAGACAGATACGCAGTATTTT. This sequence encodes CASSPVRETDTQYF. Full variable domain (outside the CDR3, taken from reference TRBV18 and TRBJ2-3): NAGVMQNPRHLVRRRGQEARLRCSPMKGHSHVYWYRQLPEEGLKFMVYLQKENIIDESGMPKERFSAEFPKEGPSILRIQQVVRGDSAAYFCASSPVRETDTQYFGPGTRLTVL.

This clonotype showed up just a few times. This chain connects TRBV7-2 to TRBJ2-7; 9 bases fit TRBD2. Germline trimming cut 5 bases from V and 2 bases from J; bases unmatched to any gene: 10. Per germline, CDR1 SGHTA and CDR2 FQGNSA. The CDR3 is made up of 16 amino acids. The CDR3, as DNA: TGTGCCAGCAGCATCAATCTTTGGACTAGCGCCTACGAGCAGTACTTC. It translates to CASSINLWTSAYEQYF.

This clonotype was recorded a few times. This chain connects TRBV28 to TRBJ1-2, with D unresolved. Germline V CDR1 and CDR2: MDHEN, SYDVKM. V was shortened by 8 bases and J by 4 bases, with 5 bases between the two germline ends. This CDR3 contains 10 residues. CDR3 in amino acids: CASGFYGYTF. The DNA for the CDR3 is TGTGCCAGCGGATTCTATGGCTACACCTTC.

The chain couples TRBV2 to TRBJ2-1; 7 positions agree with TRBD2. CDR3 length equals 15 residues. Germline CDR1 and CDR2: SNHLY and FYNNEI. The junction had 9 bases not matched to a gene; V was cut back by 2 bases and J by 8 bases. The CDR3 nucleotides read TGTGCCAGCAGTGAATGGGCTAGCGGTTCGGATGAGCAGTTCTTC. Protein: CASSEWASGSDEQFF.

This clonotype was counted ten times or more. This rearrangement joins TRBV5-5 to TRBJ1-5; D ambiguous. The CDR3 is made up of 13 amino acids. The V end was cut by 0 bases, the J end by 1 base, with 2 bases between. The germline V gene encodes CDR1 SGHKS and CDR2 YYEKEE (reference sequence). The CDR3 DNA reads as TGTGCCAGCAGCTTGGCCAGCAATCAGCCCCAGCATTTT. Translation: CASSLASNQPQHF.

V usage is TRBV5-1 and J usage is TRBJ2-6; D remains ambiguous. Trimming pared 0 bases from V and 0 bases from J, leaving 10 bases between. CDR3 length equals 17 residues. Germline V CDR1 and CDR2: SGHRS, YFSETQ. DNA of the CDR3: TGCGCCAGCAGCTTGGGGAGACAAACCTCTGGGGCCAACGTCCTGACTTTC. Its translation is CASSLGRQTSGANVLTF. The whole variable domain, filled in from reference TRBV5-1 and TRBJ2-6, reads KAGVTQTPRYLIKTRGQQVTLSCSPISGHRSVSWYQQTPGQGLQFLFEYFSETQRNKGNFPGRFSGRQFSNSRSEMNVSTLELGDSALYLCASSLGRQTSGANVLTFGAGSRLTVL.

CDR3 nucleotide sequence: TGTGCCAGTAGTCGGGACCACCAAGAGACCCAGTACTTC. Translated, it gives CASSRDHQETQYF. The genes are TRBV19 and TRBJ2-5; the D gene could be TRBD1 or TRBD2 (5 bases each). Germline loops: CDR1 LNHDA, CDR2 SQIVND (reference sequence). V lost 5 bases and J lost 0, with 7 bases in between. The CDR3 runs 13 residues.

This clonotype was seen only a few times. The chain links TRBV5-1 to TRBJ2-3, with D perhaps TRBD2 (6 bases). Trimming shortened V by 4 bases and J by 1 base, and 19 bases separated the two germline ends. This CDR3 is built from 17 residues. The germline CDR1 and CDR2 sequences are SGHRS and YFSETQ. The CDR3 reads CASSPRGTPTRTDTQYF. CDR3 DNA sequence: TGCGCCAGCAGCCCCCGCGGGACCCCTACCCGCACAGATACGCAGTATTTT.

This chain links TRBV4-3 with TRBJ2-1; D is possibly TRBD2 (7 bases). The CDR3 consists of 15 residues. Between the trimmed V and J ends, which lost 4 bases and 10 bases, there was a span of 20 bases. CDR1 is LGHNA and CDR2 is YSLEER in the germline V gene. The CDR3 loop is CASSRPGGKGVEQFF. The CDR3 nucleotides are TGCGCCAGCAGCCGACCGGGGGGCAAAGGGGTAGAGCAGTTCTTC.

The genes are TRBV7-6 and TRBJ2-2; the match to TRBD1 covers 7 bases. Trimming took 4 bases from V and 1 from J; bases not matched to a gene: 9. CDR3 length equals 17 residues. Germline-derived CDR1 and CDR2 are SGHVS and FNYEAQ. The CDR3 region has the DNA TGTGCCAGCAGCTACACCCCGACAGGGATGAACACCGGGGAGCTGTTTTTT. Translation: CASSYTPTGMNTGELFF.

The chain recombines TRBV4-1 with TRBJ2-7, with D perhaps matching TRBD2 (5 bases). The CDR3 is 14 residues long. Germline-derived CDR1 and CDR2 are MGHRA and YSYEKL. The V end lost 2 bases, the J end lost 1 base, and 9 bases lay between the germline ends. The CDR3 nucleotides are TGCGCCAGCAGCCAAACTAGGCAATCCTACGAGCAGTACTTC. It is translated as CASSQTRQSYEQYF.

The chain employs TRBV5-1 and TRBJ2-5; D is ambiguous. The V end was cut by 0 bases, the J end by 6 bases, with 9 bases between. CDR3 size: 13 residues. Germline V CDR1 and CDR2: SGHRS, YFSETQ. CDR3 amino acids: CASSLGLVKTQYF. CDR3 sequence (DNA): TGCGCCAGCAGCTTGGGCCTCGTAAAGACCCAGTACTTC.

This rearrangement joins TRBV18 to TRBJ2-5; 13 bases line up with TRBD2. J lost 4 bases, V lost 3 bases, and 11 bases had no gene match. The CDR3 covers 18 residues. The germline V gene encodes CDR1 KGHSH and CDR2 LQKENI. CDR3 in amino acids: CASSPPGLAGDSLETQYF. CDR3 bases: TGTGCCAGCTCACCGCCAGGACTAGCGGGGGACAGTCTAGAGACCCAGTACTTC. The whole variable domain, filled in from reference TRBV18 and TRBJ2-5, reads NAGVMQNPRHLVRRRGQEARLRCSPMKGHSHVYWYRQLPEEGLKFMVYLQKENIIDESGMPKERFSAEFPKEGPSILRIQQVVRGDSAAYFCASSPPGLAGDSLETQYFGPGTRLLVL.

The chain has TRBV5-6 and TRBJ2-7, with D perhaps matching TRBD1 or TRBD2 (5 bases each). V was clipped by 3 bases and J by 5 bases, with 15 bases between them. There are 14 residues in the CDR3. Per the germline V gene, CDR1 is SGHDT and CDR2 is YYEEEE. The CDR3 DNA is TGTGCCAGCAGCTCTCTTCAGGGAGTAGACGAGCAGTACGTC. Its protein is CASSSLQGVDEQYV.

This chain joins TRBV11-2 and TRBJ1-2; perhaps TRBD1 as D (6 bases). V shed 11 bases and J shed 6 bases, with 19 bases lying between them. Germline V CDR1 and CDR2: SGHAT, FQNNGV. The CDR3 spans 13 residues. CDR3 region: CAVPQGSDDGYTF. CDR3 in DNA: TGTGCCGTACCACAGGGAAGCGATGATGGCTACACCTTC. The full variable domain, its missing parts supplied by reference TRBV11-2 and TRBJ1-2, is EAGVAQSPRYKIIEKRQSVAFWCNPISGHATLYWYQQILGQGPKLLIQFQNNGVVDDSQLPKDRFSAERLKGVDSTLKIQPAKLEDSAVYLCAVPQGSDDGYTFGSGTRLTVV.

This clonotype was seen ten or more times. The genes are TRBV10-3 and TRBJ2-1; D possibly matches TRBD1 or TRBD2 (6 bases each). Looked up from germline, CDR1 is ENHRY and CDR2 is SYGVKD. The CDR3 length is 11 residues. V dropped 5 bases and J dropped 10 bases, with 9 bases sitting between them. The CDR3 is CAISHGGEQFF. CDR3 nucleotide sequence: TGTGCCATCAGTCACGGGGGCGAGCAGTTCTTC.

V usage is TRBV5-1 and J usage is TRBJ2-2; 7 nucleotides match TRBD1. V shed 7 bases, J shed 1 base, and the junction held 4 bases outside the gene matches. CDR3 length: 14 amino acids. Germline V lookup: CDR1 SGHRS, CDR2 YFSETQ. The CDR3 sequence is CASGRTGNTGELFF. The CDR3 DNA reads TGCGCCAGCGGAAGGACAGGGAACACCGGGGAGCTGTTTTTT.

This chain connects TRBV5-5 to TRBJ2-7; TRBD2 might be the D (5 bases). The V gene's germline CDR1 is SGHKS and CDR2 YYEKEE (reference sequence). This CDR3 region has 14 residues. Trimming removed 2 bases from V and 2 bases from J, with 11 bases in between. CDR3 coding DNA: TGTGCCAGCAGCTTCACTAGTAAGGCCTACGAGCAGTACGTC. Translation: CASSFTSKAYEQYV.

The chain joins TRBV5-4 to TRBJ1-1, with D maybe TRBD1 (6 bases). V was cut by 4 bases and J by 2 bases, with 12 bases left in between. CDR1 SGHNT and CDR2 YYREEE come from the germline V gene (reference sequence). The CDR3 covers 14 residues. CDR3 nucleotides: TGTGCCAGCAGCCTACCGGACAGCAACACTGAAGCTTTCTTT. It yields the protein CASSLPDSNTEAFF.

This clonotype has ten or more counts. The J gene is TRBJ2-7, the V gene TRBV3-1; the match to TRBD1 covers 9 bases. Unmatched junction bases numbered 6, after V lost 4 bases and J lost 2 bases. Per the germline V gene, CDR1 is LGHDT and CDR2 is YNNKEL (reference sequence). This CDR3 comprises 15 residues. The CDR3 here is CASSRPGQGTYEQYF. The CDR3 DNA sequence: TGTGCCAGCAGCCGGCCGGGACAGGGCACCTACGAGCAGTACTTC.

The chain has TRBV5-1 and TRBJ2-1; a possible D gene is TRBD1 (5 bases). The germline V gene encodes CDR1 SGHRS and CDR2 YFSETQ. V shed 4 bases and J shed 0 bases, with 17 bases lying between them. This CDR3 spans 17 amino acids. The CDR3 DNA is TGCGCCAGCAGCCTGGGTGTCGACAGAGGCTCCTACAATGAGCAGTTCTTC. Its translation: CASSLGVDRGSYNEQFF.